The T cell receptor (beta chain) under discussion was sequenced for a study of blood T cells in healthy people across ages. Alongside a J-beta primer mix, a sample-barcoded 5' primer served in a second PCR lasting roughly 6 to 11 cycles. Carrying 12 random nucleotides, a template-switch adaptor labeled each individual cDNA molecule. Each CDR3 protein gets one entry after TCRdb re-called the 5' RACE reads with MiXCR. The sample shows some 550,000 distinct CDR3 sequences, roughly 43% of them seen only once. This clonotype was recorded a few times. V trimming: 6 bases; J trimming: 5 bases; junction bases outside the gene matches: 5. The CDR3 runs to 15 residues.

Material for sequencing was blood. The rearrangement uses TRBV12-3 or TRBV12-4 and TRBJ2-3, with 13 bases aligning to TRBD2. The clonotype comes from an elderly man in good health. CDR3 DNA: TGTGCCAGCAGCCCTCGACTAGCGGGAGGAGATACGCAGTATTTT. The encoded protein is CASSPRLAGGDTQYF.